What follows is one TCR beta chain and its context. These data belong to a study of blood T cell repertoires in COVID-19. The CDR3 is made up of 17 amino acids. Germline-derived CDR1 and CDR2 are GTSNPN and SVGIG (reference sequence). V lost 4 bases, J lost 0 bases, and 9 bases stayed unmatched. TCRdb keeps only in-frame clones here, not all; method: immunoSEQ multiplex PCR. The sample contains 150,000 to 200,000 clones, about 80% of which appear only once. This TCR derives from a woman in her 70s with acute or convalescent COVID-19. This chain links TRBV30 with TRBJ2-6; 7 bases line up with TRBD2. Sequencing was carried out using peripheral blood. The CDR3 DNA sequence: TGTGCCTGGACGAGGCTAGCGGTTTACTCTGGGGCCAACGTCCTGACTTTC. Translating it yields CAWTRLAVYSGANVLTF.